This TCR beta chain was recovered during a study of blood T cell repertoires in COVID-19. With V trimmed by 2 bases and J by 4 bases, 2 bases remained unmatched. Germline V gene sequence: CDR1 SGHRS, CDR2 YFSETQ. This CDR3 has 13 residues. In the original workflow: From reference gene primer amplification, estimates of nucleated cell counts were derived. Profiled with immunoSEQ multiplex PCR; TCRdb holds only in-frame clones, not every one. V and J calls and clone size follow that table, whereas D and trimming were derived from the DNA. The data show approximately 250,000 clones, roughly 91% seen once.

The clonotype originates from a man aged 30 to 45 with COVID-19, enrolled during active disease. The specimen sequenced was peripheral blood. The chain uses TRBV5-1 and TRBJ1-2; 7 nucleotides agree with TRBD1. This CDR3 is CASSLWDSYGYTF. CDR3 sequence (DNA): TGCGCCAGCAGCTTATGGGACAGCTATGGCTACACCTTC.